This T cell receptor beta chain was recovered during a study of long-term antiretroviral therapy in people with HIV. Germline V gene lookup returns CDR1 SGHTA and CDR2 FQGTGA. The CDR3 sequence is 13 residues long. Trimming stripped 2 bases from V and 5 bases from J, with 10 bases between. Each participant with HIV received care in the United States. They ran version v3.0 of the immunoSEQ assay at survey level. Repertoires were generated with immunoSEQ multiplex PCR, while TCRdb's copy carries only in-frame clones and drops some. This sample has around 40,000 clones; about 88% occur once, and the top ten carry around 3.9%.

The genes are TRBV7-3 and TRBJ2-7; D unresolved. The material was unsorted PBMCs, obtained just before starting antiretroviral therapy. The receptor's source is a woman aged 18-29 years with HIV. CDR3 protein: CASSLEVGNEQYF. CDR3 bases: TGTGCCAGCAGCTTAGAAGTGGGGAACGAGCAGTACTTC.